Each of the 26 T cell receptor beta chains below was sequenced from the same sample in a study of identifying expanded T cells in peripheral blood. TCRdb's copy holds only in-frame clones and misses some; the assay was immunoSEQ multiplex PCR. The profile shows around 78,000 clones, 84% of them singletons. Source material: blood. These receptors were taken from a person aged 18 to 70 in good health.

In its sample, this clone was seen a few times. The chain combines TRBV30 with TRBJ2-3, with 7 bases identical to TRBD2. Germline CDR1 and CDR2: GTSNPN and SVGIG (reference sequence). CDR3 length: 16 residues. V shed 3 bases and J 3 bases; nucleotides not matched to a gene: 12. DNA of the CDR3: TGTGCCTGGAGCGCCCGCCGCGGGGGAGTTACAGATACGCAGTATTTT. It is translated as CAWSARRGGVTDTQYF.

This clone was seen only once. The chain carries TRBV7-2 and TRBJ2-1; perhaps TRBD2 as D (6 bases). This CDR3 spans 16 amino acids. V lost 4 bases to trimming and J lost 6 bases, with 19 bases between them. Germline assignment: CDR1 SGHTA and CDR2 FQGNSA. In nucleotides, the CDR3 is TGTGCCAGCAGCTCGGGAGCGGAGCCCTCGGTCAATGAGCAGTTCTTC. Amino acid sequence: CASSSGAEPSVNEQFF.

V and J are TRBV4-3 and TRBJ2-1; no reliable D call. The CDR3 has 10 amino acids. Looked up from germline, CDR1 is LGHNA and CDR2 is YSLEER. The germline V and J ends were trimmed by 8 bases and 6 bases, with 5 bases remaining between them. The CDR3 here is CASGINEQFF. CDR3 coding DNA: TGCGCCAGCGGTATCAATGAGCAGTTCTTC.

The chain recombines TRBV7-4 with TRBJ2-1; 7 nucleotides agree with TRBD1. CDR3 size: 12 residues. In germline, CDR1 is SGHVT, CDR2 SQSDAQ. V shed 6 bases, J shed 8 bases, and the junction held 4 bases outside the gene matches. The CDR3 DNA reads TGTGCCAGCAGACAAACAGGGGATGAGCAGTTCTTC. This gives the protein CASRQTGDEQFF.

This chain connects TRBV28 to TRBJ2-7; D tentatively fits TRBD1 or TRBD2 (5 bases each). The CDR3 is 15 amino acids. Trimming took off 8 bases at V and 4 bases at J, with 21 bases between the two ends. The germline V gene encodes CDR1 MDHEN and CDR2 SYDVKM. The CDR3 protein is CASLSTGTPPYEQYF. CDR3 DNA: TGTGCCAGCCTGTCGACCGGGACCCCGCCTTACGAGCAGTACTTC. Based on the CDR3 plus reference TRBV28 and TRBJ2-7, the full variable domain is DVKVTQSSRYLVKRTGEKVFLECVQDMDHENMFWYRQDPGLGLRLIYFSYDVKMKEKGDIPEGYSVSREKKERFSLILESASTNQTSMYLCASLSTGTPPYEQYFGPGTRLTVT.

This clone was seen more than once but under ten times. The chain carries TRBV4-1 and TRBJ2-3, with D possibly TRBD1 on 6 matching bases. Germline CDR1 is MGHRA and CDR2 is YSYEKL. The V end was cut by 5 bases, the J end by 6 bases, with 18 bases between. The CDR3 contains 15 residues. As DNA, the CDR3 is TGCGCCAGCAGCGCCGGGACACTATTATCGGATACGCAGTATTTT. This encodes CASSAGTLLSDTQYF.

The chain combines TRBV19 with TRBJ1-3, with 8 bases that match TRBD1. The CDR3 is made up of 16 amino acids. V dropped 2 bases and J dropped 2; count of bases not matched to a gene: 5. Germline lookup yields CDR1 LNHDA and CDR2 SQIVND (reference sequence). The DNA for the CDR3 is TGTGCCAGTAGTATACGACAGGGGTCTGCTGGAAACACCATATATTTT. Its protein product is CASSIRQGSAGNTIYF.

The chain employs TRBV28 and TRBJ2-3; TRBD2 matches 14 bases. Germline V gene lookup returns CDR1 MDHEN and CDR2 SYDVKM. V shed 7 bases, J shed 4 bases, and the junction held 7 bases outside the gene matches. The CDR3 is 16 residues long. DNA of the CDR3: TGTGCCAGCACTATATGGACTAGCGGGAGGTCAGATACGCAGTATTTT. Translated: CASTIWTSGRSDTQYF.

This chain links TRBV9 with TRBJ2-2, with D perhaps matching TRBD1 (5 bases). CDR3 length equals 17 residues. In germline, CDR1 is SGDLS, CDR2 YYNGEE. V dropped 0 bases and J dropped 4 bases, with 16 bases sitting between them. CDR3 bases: TGTGCCAGCAGCGTAGCTACTGGGGCTAGTCGCACCGGGGAGCTGTTTTTT. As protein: CASSVATGASRTGELFF.

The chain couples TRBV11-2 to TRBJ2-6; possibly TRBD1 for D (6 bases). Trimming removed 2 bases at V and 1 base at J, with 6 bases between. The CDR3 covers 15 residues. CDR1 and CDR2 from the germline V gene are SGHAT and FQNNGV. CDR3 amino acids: CASSLQGSGANVLTF. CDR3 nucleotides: TGTGCCAGCAGCTTACAGGGGTCTGGGGCCAACGTCCTGACTTTC.

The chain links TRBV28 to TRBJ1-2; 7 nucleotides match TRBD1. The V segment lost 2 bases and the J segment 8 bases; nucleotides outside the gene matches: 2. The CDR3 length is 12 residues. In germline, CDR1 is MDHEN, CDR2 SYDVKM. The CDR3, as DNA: TGTGCCAGCAGTTTAGGCAGGGGGGGCTACACCTTC. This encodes CASSLGRGGYTF.

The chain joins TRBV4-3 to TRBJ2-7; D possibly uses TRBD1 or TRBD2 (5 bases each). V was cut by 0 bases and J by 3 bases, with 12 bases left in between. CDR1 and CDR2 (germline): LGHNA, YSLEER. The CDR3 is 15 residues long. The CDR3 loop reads CASSQDFGGDYEQYF. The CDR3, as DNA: TGCGCCAGCAGCCAAGATTTTGGGGGAGACTACGAGCAGTACTTC.

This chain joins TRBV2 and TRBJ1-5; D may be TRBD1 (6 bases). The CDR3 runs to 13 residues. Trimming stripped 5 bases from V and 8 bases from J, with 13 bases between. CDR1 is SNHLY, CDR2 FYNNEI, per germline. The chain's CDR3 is CASSTSGAEPQHF. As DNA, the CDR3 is TGTGCCAGCAGTACCTCGGGGGCTGAGCCCCAGCATTTT.

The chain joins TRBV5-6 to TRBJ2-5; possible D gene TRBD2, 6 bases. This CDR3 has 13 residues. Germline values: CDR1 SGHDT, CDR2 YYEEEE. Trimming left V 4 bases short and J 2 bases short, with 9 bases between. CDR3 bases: TGTGCCAGCAGCCTGGGGACTCAAGAGACCCAGTACTTC. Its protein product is CASSLGTQETQYF.

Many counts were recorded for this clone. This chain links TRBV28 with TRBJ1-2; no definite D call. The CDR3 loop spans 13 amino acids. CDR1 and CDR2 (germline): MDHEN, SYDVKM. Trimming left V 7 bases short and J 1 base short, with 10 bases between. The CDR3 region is CASTPGRNYGYTF. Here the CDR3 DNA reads TGTGCCAGCACGCCCGGCCGTAACTATGGCTACACCTTC.

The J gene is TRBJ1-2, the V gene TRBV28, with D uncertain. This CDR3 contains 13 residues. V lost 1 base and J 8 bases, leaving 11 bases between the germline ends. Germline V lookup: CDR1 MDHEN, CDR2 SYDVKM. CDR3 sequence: CASSLSGTLGYTF. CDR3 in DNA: TGTGCCAGCAGTTTATCAGGTACCCTAGGCTACACCTTC.

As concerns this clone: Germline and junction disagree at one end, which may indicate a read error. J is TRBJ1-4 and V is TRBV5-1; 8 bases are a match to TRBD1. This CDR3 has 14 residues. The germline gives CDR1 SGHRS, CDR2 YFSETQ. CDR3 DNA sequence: TGCGCCAGCAGCTTCCAGGGGGCTAAGGAAAAACTGTTTTTT. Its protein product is CASSFQGAKEKLFF.

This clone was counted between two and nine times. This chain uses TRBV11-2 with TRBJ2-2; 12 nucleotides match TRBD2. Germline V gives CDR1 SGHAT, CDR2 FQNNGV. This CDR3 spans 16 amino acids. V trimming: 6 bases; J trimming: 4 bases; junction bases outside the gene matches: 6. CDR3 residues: CASRPASGRATGELFF. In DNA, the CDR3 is TGTGCCAGCAGACCTGCTAGCGGGAGGGCCACCGGGGAGCTGTTTTTT.

CDR3 protein: CASSRDRGRVEQYF. The DNA for the CDR3 is TGTGCCAGCAGCCGGGACAGGGGTCGGGTCGAGCAGTACTTC. V and J are TRBV6-1 and TRBJ2-7; 10 bases agree with TRBD1. V dropped 6 bases and J dropped 6; count of bases not matched to a gene: 8. Germline CDR1 MNHNS, CDR2 SASEGT. The CDR3 sequence is 14 residues long.

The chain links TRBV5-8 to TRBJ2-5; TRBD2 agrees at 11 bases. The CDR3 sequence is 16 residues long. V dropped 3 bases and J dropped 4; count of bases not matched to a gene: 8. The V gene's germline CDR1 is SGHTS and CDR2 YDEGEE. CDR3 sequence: CASSSRLAGILETQYF. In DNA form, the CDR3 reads TGTGCCAGCAGCTCTCGACTAGCGGGAATTCTAGAGACCCAGTACTTC.

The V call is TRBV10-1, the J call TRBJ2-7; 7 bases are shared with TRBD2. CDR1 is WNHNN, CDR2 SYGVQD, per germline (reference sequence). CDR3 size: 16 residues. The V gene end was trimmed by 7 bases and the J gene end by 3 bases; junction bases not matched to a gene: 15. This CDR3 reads CASILSGEMLVYEQYF. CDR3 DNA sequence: TGCGCCAGCATTTTAAGCGGGGAGATGCTGGTCTACGAGCAGTACTTC.

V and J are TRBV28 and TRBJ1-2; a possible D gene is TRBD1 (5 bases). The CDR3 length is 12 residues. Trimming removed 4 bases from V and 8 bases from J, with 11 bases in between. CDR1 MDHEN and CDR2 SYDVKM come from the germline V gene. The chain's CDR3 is CASSSGRLGYTF. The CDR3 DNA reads TGTGCCAGCAGTTCGGGGCGCCTCGGCTACACCTTC.

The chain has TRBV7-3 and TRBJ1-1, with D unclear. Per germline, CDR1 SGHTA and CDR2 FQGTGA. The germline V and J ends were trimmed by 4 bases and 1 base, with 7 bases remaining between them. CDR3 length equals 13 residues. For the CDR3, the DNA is TGTGCCAGCAGCTCCGGACGGAACACTGAAGCTTTCTTT. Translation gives CASSSGRNTEAFF.

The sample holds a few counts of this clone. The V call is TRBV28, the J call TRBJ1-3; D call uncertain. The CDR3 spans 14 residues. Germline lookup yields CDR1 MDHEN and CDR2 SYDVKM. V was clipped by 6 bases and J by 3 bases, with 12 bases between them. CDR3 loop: CASSQTVDGNTIYF. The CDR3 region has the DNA TGTGCCAGCAGCCAAACGGTTGATGGAAACACCATATATTTT.

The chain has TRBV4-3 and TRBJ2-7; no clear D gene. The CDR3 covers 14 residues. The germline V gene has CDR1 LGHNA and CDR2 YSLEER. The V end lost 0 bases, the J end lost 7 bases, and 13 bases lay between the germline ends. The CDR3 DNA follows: TGCGCCAGCAGCCAAGATTATCTAACACCGGAGCAGTACTTC. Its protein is CASSQDYLTPEQYF.

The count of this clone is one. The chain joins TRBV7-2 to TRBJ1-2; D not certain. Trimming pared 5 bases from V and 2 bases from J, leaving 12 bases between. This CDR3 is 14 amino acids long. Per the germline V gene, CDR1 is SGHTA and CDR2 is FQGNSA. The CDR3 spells CASSQSRGNYGYTF. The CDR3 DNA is TGTGCCAGCAGCCAAAGCCGGGGAAACTATGGCTACACCTTC.